The 24 T cell receptor beta chains below come from one sample, sequenced in a study of T cells after yellow fever vaccination. Via MiXCR, TCRdb re-called the 5' RACE reads, giving one row per CDR3 protein. The sample includes some 300,000 distinct CDR3 sequences, 7.5% to 9.5% of them seen just once. Here the sequenced sample was CD4+ T cells sorted from PBMCs, taken 5 days after the yellow fever booster vaccination. The receptor set was obtained from a man younger than 35 who received the YFV17D yellow fever vaccine.

This clonotype has just a few counts. The chain combines TRBV7-2 with TRBJ1-2; D ambiguous. V lost 5 bases to trimming and J lost 5 bases, with 18 bases between them. The CDR3 is 15 residues long. In germline, CDR1 is SGHTA, CDR2 FQGNSA. The DNA of the CDR3 is TGTGCCAGCAGCCCACCGGGAGGTTCTCCTTATGGCTACACCTTC. This sequence encodes CASSPPGGSPYGYTF.

The rearrangement links TRBV7-2 to TRBJ2-7; D possibly matches TRBD1 or TRBD2 (5 bases each). The germline V gene has CDR1 SGHTA and CDR2 FQGNSA. Trimming stripped 5 bases from V and 6 bases from J, with 14 bases between. The CDR3 has 13 amino acids. CDR3 nucleotide sequence: TGTGCCAGCAGCATGGACCTGGGACGCGAGCAGTACGTC. Encoded protein: CASSMDLGREQYV.

This clonotype has ten or more counts. The J gene is TRBJ2-1, the V gene TRBV29-1; D possibly uses TRBD1 or TRBD2 (5 bases each). V was trimmed by 0 bases and J by 14 bases, leaving 17 bases between them. The CDR3 sequence is 13 residues long. In germline, CDR1 is SQVTM, CDR2 ANQGSEA. CDR3 protein: CSVEDRVGERKFF. In DNA form, the CDR3 reads TGCAGCGTTGAAGATAGGGTAGGGGAGAGAAAGTTCTTC.

This clonotype was seen ten or more times. V is TRBV20-1 and J is TRBJ1-1; D remains ambiguous. This CDR3 is built from 13 residues. Germline lookup yields CDR1 DFQATT and CDR2 SNEGSKA (reference sequence). The V end was cut by 4 bases, the J end by 0 bases, with 9 bases between. CDR3 DNA sequence: TGCAGTGCTATGGTGGCCATGAACACTGAAGCTTTCTTT. The encoded protein is CSAMVAMNTEAFF.

Only a few counts were recorded for this clonotype. This chain connects TRBV7-3 to TRBJ2-7, with D hard to call. The CDR3 is 13 amino acids. V was clipped by 5 bases and J by 0 bases, with 8 bases between them. Per germline, CDR1 SGHTA and CDR2 FQGTGA. The DNA for the CDR3 is TGTGCCAGCAGCAAAGACCGCTCCTACGAGCAGTACTTC. It is translated as CASSKDRSYEQYF.

The rearrangement uses TRBV10-3 and TRBJ2-7; the D gene could be TRBD1 or TRBD2 (5 bases each). V was trimmed by 4 bases and J by 3 bases, leaving 10 bases between them. CDR3 size: 13 residues. Germline V gene data show CDR1 as ENHRY and CDR2 as SYGVKD. This CDR3 reads CAISGDPFYEQYV. CDR3 nucleotide sequence: TGTGCCATCAGTGGGGACCCCTTCTACGAGCAGTACGTC.

In this sample, this clonotype turned up many times. V gene TRBV7-8 combines with J gene TRBJ2-5; 8 nucleotides align to TRBD2. Germline V gene data show CDR1 as SGHVS and CDR2 as FQNEAQ. Trimming took 5 bases from V and 1 from J; bases not matched to a gene: 6. The CDR3 runs to 15 residues. The CDR3 spells CASSPGAGGQETQYF. As DNA, the CDR3 is TGTGCCAGCAGCCCGGGGGCGGGGGGCCAAGAGACCCAGTACTTC.

This clonotype was detected only a few times. This chain connects TRBV6-5 to TRBJ1-5, with D possibly being TRBD1 (5 bases). The CDR3 has 13 amino acids. V was shortened by 6 bases and J by 3 bases, with 9 bases between the two germline ends. Per germline, CDR1 MNHEY and CDR2 SVGAGI. The CDR3 loop is CASRGGVNQPQHF. CDR3 nucleotide sequence: TGTGCCAGCAGGGGAGGGGTCAATCAGCCCCAGCATTTT.

This clonotype was observed a handful of times. The rearrangement links TRBV5-4 to TRBJ2-5; 7 bases are shared with TRBD1. Germline CDR1 and CDR2: SGHNT and YYREEE (reference sequence). J lost 2 bases, V lost 4 bases, and 11 bases had no gene match. The length of the CDR3 is 16 residues. CDR3 loop: CASSPVPGQKQETQYF. CDR3 nucleotides: TGTGCCAGCAGCCCAGTCCCGGGACAGAAACAAGAGACCCAGTACTTC.

V is TRBV3-1 and J is TRBJ1-2; D remains unclear. Per germline, CDR1 LGHDT and CDR2 YNNKEL (reference sequence). Between the trimmed V and J ends, which lost 2 bases and 8 bases, there was a span of 18 bases. CDR3 length: 15 amino acids. CDR3 amino acids: CASSQSVSKQSGYTF. As DNA, the CDR3 is TGTGCCAGCAGCCAATCGGTCTCGAAACAGTCGGGCTACACCTTC.

In its sample, this clonotype was seen a few times. This chain joins TRBV20-1 and TRBJ1-2, with D possibly being TRBD1 (5 bases). Deletions cut 6 bases from V and 4 bases from J, with 9 bases between. The CDR3 spans 11 residues. The germline V gene encodes CDR1 DFQATT and CDR2 SNEGSKA (reference sequence). CDR3 sequence (DNA): TGCAGTGCAAGGGACGGCTATGGCTACACCTTC. Translation: CSARDGYGYTF.

As to this clonotype: This may be a read error: a much more frequent sequence differs by one nucleotide. This CDR3 is CASSEHQETQYF. The CDR3 coding sequence is TGTGCCAGCAGTGAACACCAAGAGACCCAGTACTTC. V and J are TRBV2 and TRBJ2-5; D is undetermined. Germline V lookup: CDR1 SNHLY, CDR2 FYNNEI. V was shortened by 2 bases and J by 0 bases, with 1 base between the two germline ends. The CDR3 has 12 residues.

The rearrangement joins TRBV7-2 to TRBJ1-2; 9 bases are shared with TRBD1. CDR1 and CDR2 (germline): SGHTA, FQGNSA. The V and J ends lost 3 bases and 5 bases, in that order; junction bases with no gene match: 10. The CDR3 loop spans 16 amino acids. For the CDR3, the DNA is TGTGCCAGCAGCTTTTTGGTGGGACAGGGCTCATATGGCTACACCTTC. Translation: CASSFLVGQGSYGYTF. Full variable domain (rest looked up from reference TRBV7-2 and TRBJ1-2): GAGVSQSPSNKVTEKGKDVELRCDPISGHTALYWYRQSLGQGLEFLIYFQGNSAPDKSGLPSDRFSAERTGGSVSTLTIQRTQQEDSAVYLCASSFLVGQGSYGYTFGSGTRLTVV.

V usage is TRBV29-1 and J usage is TRBJ2-5; D remains unclear. CDR3 length: 13 amino acids. The germline V gene has CDR1 SQVTM and CDR2 ANQGSEA. The ends were cut back, 4 bases at V and 0 bases at J, with 9 bases in the middle. The CDR3 region is CSVAVGYQETQYF. CDR3 DNA sequence: TGCAGCGTTGCTGTAGGGTACCAAGAGACCCAGTACTTC.

The rearrangement links TRBV25-1 to TRBJ1-2; 8 bases map to TRBD1. The CDR3 covers 15 residues. In germline, CDR1 is MGHDK, CDR2 SYGVNS. With V trimmed by 3 bases and J by 5 bases, 8 bases remained unmatched. This CDR3 is CASSDLTDRGYGYTF. The CDR3 DNA sequence: TGTGCCAGCAGTGACCTTACCGACAGGGGTTATGGCTACACCTTC.

This clonotype was seen many times. The gene calls are TRBV4-1 and TRBJ1-1, with no clear D. The V end was cut by 3 bases, the J end by 1 base, with 21 bases between. Per germline, CDR1 MGHRA and CDR2 YSYEKL. The CDR3 consists of 18 residues. The CDR3: CASSHLSSRVYSNTEAFF. The CDR3 DNA reads as TGCGCCAGCAGCCACCTAAGTTCCCGGGTATACTCGAACACTGAAGCTTTCTTT.

This clonotype was seen at least ten times. The rearrangement joins TRBV12-3 or TRBV12-4 to TRBJ2-1, with 9 nucleotides matching TRBD1. This CDR3 is 15 amino acids long. The trim removed 6 bases at V and 5 bases at J, leaving 8 bases unmatched. CDR3 DNA sequence: TGTGCCAGCAGACCCAGTACAGGGGGCAACAATGAGCAGTTCTTC. Its translation is CASRPSTGGNNEQFF.

The chain recombines TRBV18 with TRBJ1-6; D possibly corresponds to TRBD1 (6 bases). Trimming shortened V by 2 bases and J by 6 bases, and 11 bases separated the two germline ends. CDR3 size: 15 residues. Germline V lookup: CDR1 KGHSH, CDR2 LQKENI. The CDR3 coding sequence is TGTGCCAGCTCACCATGGACAGATTTTAATTCACCCCTCCACTTT. Its translation is CASSPWTDFNSPLHF.

This clonotype was recorded many times. The V gene is TRBV12-3 or TRBV12-4, the J gene TRBJ2-5; 9 nucleotides agree with TRBD2. The CDR3 is 16 residues long. V lost 3 bases to trimming and J lost 2 bases; unmatched junction nucleotides: 7. In DNA, the CDR3 is TGTGCCAGCAGTTTCTCACCAGCGGGGGGTCAAGAGACCCAGTACTTC. Protein: CASSFSPAGGQETQYF.

This clonotype was observed a handful of times. The gene calls are TRBV7-3 and TRBJ2-3; the D call may be TRBD1 or TRBD2 (5 bases each). This CDR3 comprises 14 residues. Germline V gene lookup returns CDR1 SGHTA and CDR2 FQGTGA. V shed 5 bases and J shed 3 bases, with 12 bases lying between them. The CDR3 nucleotides are TGTGCCAGCAGCCGGGGCGGTAGAACAGATACGCAGTATTTT. This gives the protein CASSRGGRTDTQYF.

The sample holds a few counts of this clonotype. The chain recombines TRBV5-4 with TRBJ1-1; a possible D gene is TRBD1 (5 bases). The germline gives CDR1 SGHNT, CDR2 YYREEE (reference sequence). The V and J ends lost 4 bases and 3 bases respectively, with 16 bases between them. CDR3 length equals 15 residues. The CDR3 protein is CASSPSQTEHTEAFF. The CDR3 nucleotides read TGTGCCAGCAGCCCGTCACAGACAGAACACACTGAAGCTTTCTTT.

This clonotype was observed a few times. CDR3 amino acids: CASSFSSQGTEAFF. CDR3 bases: TGTGCCAGCAGTTTTTCGAGTCAGGGAACTGAAGCTTTCTTT. This rearrangement joins TRBV6-2 or TRBV6-3 to TRBJ1-1; weak D call: TRBD1 (5 bases). The CDR3 is 14 amino acids. V was pared by 4 bases and J by 5 bases, with 14 bases between. CDR1 MNHEY and CDR2 SVGEGT come from the germline V gene.

This clonotype was counted at least ten times. The chain links TRBV20-1 to TRBJ2-3; 7 positions match TRBD2. The CDR3 consists of 13 residues. Germline loops: CDR1 DFQATT, CDR2 SNEGSKA (reference sequence). For the CDR3, the DNA is TGCAGAGCGGGGCCCCCTAGCACAGATACGCAGTATTTT. This encodes CRAGPPSTDTQYF.

This clonotype was counted ten times or more. The genes are TRBV18 and TRBJ1-1, with TRBD1 matching over 7 bases. CDR3 length: 13 residues. The trim removed 8 bases at V and 1 base at J, leaving 4 bases unmatched. Germline assignment: CDR1 KGHSH and CDR2 LQKENI. The DNA for the CDR3 is TGTGCCAGCCGAAGGGACAGGAACACTGAAGCTTTCTTT. Translated: CASRRDRNTEAFF.